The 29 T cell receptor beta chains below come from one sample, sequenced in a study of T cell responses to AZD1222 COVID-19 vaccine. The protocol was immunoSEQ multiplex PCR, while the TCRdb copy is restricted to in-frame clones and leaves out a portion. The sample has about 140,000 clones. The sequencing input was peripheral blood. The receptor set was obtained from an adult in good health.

The CDR3 spells CASSPPVTGNLMTEAFF. CDR3 nucleotides: TGTGCCAGCTCACCACCGGTCACCGGAAACCTCATGACTGAAGCTTTCTTT. The chain is built from TRBV18 and TRBJ1-1; D call uncertain. Trimming took 0 bases from V and 5 from J, leaving 19 bases between them. Per germline, CDR1 KGHSH and CDR2 LQKENI. The CDR3 sequence is 17 residues long.

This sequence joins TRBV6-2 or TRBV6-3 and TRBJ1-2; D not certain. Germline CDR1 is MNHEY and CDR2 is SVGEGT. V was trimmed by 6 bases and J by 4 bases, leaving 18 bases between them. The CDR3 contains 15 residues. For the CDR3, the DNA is TGTGCCAGCAGCGTCGCCGCAGACCTGATCTATGGCTACACCTTC. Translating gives CASSVAADLIYGYTF.

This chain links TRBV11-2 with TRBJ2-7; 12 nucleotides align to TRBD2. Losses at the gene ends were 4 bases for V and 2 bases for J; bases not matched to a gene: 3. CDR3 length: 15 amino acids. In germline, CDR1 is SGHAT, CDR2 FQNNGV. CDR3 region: CASSSSSGGAYEQYF. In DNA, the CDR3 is TGTGCCAGCAGCTCCTCTAGCGGGGGGGCCTACGAGCAGTACTTC.

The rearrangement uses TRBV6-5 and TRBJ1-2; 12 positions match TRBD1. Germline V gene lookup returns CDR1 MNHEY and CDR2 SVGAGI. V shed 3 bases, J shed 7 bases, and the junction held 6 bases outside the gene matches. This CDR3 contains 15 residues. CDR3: CASSYSGTGGSGYTF. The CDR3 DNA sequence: TGTGCCAGCAGTTATTCTGGGACAGGGGGCTCTGGCTACACCTTC.

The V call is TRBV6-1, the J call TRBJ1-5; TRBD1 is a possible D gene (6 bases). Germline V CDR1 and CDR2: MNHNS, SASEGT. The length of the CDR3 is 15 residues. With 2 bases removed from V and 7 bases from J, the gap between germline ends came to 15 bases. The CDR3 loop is CASSERRTGPQPQHF. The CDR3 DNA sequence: TGTGCCAGCAGTGAACGAAGAACAGGGCCCCAGCCCCAGCATTTT.

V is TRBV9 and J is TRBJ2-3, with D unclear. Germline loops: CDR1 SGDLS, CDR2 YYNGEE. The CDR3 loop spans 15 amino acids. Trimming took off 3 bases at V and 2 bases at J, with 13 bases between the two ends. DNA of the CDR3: TGTGCCAGCAGCGCCTGGACCGCCCCCACAGATACGCAGTATTTT. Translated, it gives CASSAWTAPTDTQYF.

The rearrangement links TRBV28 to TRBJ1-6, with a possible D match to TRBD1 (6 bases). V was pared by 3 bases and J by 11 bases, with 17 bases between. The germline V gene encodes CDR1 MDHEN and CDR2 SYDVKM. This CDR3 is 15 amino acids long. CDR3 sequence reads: CASSLQGRKLTPLHF. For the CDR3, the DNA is TGTGCCAGCAGTTTGCAGGGGCGTAAGTTAACACCCCTCCACTTT. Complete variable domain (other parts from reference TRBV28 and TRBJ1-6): DVKVTQSSRYLVKRTGEKVFLECVQDMDHENMFWYRQDPGLGLRLIYFSYDVKMKEKGDIPEGYSVSREKKERFSLILESASTNQTSMYLCASSLQGRKLTPLHFGNGTRLTVT.

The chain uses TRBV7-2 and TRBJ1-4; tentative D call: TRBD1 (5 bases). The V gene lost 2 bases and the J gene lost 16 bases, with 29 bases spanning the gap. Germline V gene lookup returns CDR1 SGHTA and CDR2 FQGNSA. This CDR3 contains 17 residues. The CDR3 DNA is TGTGCCAGCAGCTTAAATCCCCCGGGGGGGTCCGGGGCGTTCCCGTTTTTT. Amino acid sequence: CASSLNPPGGSGAFPFF.

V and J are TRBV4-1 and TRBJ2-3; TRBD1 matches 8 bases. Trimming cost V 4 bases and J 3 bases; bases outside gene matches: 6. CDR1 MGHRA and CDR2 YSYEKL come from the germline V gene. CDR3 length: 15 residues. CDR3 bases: TGCGCCAGCAGCCTCGACAGGGGAATGACAGATACGCAGTATTTT. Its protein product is CASSLDRGMTDTQYF.

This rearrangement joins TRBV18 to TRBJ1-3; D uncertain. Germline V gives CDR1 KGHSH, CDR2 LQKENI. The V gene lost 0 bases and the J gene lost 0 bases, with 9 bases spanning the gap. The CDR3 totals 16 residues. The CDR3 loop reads CASSPPGRSSGNTIYF. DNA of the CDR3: TGTGCCAGCTCACCACCGGGCAGAAGCTCTGGAAACACCATATATTTT.

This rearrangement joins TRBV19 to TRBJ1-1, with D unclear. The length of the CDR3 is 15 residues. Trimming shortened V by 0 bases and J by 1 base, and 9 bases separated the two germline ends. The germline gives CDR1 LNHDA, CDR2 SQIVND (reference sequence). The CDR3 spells CASSIDETSNTEAFF. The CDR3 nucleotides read TGTGCCAGTAGTATAGACGAGACATCGAACACTGAAGCTTTCTTT.

In nucleotides, the CDR3 is TGTGCCAGCAGCTTAAGCGGGACAGGGGGCTCAAGGAACACTGAAGCTTTCTTT. Amino acids: CASSLSGTGGSRNTEAFF. The gene calls are TRBV7-9 and TRBJ1-1, with 12 bases matching TRBD1. CDR1 and CDR2 from the germline V gene are SEHNR and FQNEAQ (reference sequence). Unmatched junction bases numbered 8, after V lost 2 bases and J lost 1 base. The CDR3 totals 18 residues.

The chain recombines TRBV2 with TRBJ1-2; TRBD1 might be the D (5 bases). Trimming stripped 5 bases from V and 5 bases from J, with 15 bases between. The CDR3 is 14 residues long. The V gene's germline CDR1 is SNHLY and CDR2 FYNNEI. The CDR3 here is CASSSQGLGYGYTF. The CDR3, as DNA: TGTGCCAGCAGTTCTCAGGGCCTGGGGTATGGCTACACCTTC.

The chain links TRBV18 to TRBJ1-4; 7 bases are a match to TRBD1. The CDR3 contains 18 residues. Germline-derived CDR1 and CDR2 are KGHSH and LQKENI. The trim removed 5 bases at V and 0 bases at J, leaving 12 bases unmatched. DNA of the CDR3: TGTGCCAGCTCAGATACGGGACAGTCCCTCGCAACTAATGAAAAACTGTTTTTT. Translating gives CASSDTGQSLATNEKLFF.

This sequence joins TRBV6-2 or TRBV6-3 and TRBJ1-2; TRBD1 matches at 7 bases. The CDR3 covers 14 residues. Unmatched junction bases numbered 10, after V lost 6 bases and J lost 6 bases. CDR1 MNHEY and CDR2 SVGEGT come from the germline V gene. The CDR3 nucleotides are TGTGCCAGCAGCCCGCCGGACAGGTATCATGGCTACACCTTC. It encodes CASSPPDRYHGYTF.

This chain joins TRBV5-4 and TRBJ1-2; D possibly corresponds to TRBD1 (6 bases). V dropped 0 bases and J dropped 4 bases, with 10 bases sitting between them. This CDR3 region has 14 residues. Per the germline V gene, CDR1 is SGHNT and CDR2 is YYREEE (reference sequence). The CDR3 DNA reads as TGTGCCAGCAGCTTGGACAAAGGGGGCTATGGCTACACCTTC. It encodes CASSLDKGGYGYTF.

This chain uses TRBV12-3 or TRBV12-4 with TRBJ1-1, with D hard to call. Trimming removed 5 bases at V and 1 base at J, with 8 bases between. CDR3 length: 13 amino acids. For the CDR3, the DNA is TGTGCCAGCAGTCTGCTTTCGAACACTGAAGCTTTCTTT. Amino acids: CASSLLSNTEAFF.

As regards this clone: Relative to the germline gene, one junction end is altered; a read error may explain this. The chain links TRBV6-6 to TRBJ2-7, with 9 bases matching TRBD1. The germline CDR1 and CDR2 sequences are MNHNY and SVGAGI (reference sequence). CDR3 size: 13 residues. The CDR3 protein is CASSSTLTGQGHF. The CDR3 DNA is TGTGCCAGCAGTTCCACACTCACGGGACAGGGACACTTC.

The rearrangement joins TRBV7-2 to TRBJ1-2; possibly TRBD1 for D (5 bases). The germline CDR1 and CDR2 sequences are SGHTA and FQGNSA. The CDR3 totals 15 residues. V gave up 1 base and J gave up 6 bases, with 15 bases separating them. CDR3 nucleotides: TGTGCCAGCAGCTTAGTTTCCGGGGCGGCAAATGGCTACACCTTC. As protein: CASSLVSGAANGYTF.

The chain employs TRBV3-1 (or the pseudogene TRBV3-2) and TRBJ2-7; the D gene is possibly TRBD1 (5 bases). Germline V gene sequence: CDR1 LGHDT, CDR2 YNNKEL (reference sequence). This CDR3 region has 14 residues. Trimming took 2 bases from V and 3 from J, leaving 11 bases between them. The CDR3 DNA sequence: TGTGCCAGCAGCCAAAAGGGGCTTTACTACGAGCAGTACTTC. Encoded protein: CASSQKGLYYEQYF.

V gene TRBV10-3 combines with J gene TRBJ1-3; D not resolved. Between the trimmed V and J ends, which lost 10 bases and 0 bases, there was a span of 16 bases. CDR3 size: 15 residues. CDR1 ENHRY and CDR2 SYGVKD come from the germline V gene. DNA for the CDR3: TGTGCCACCCACCGGGATCTGGCCTCTGGAAACACCATATATTTT. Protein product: CATHRDLASGNTIYF.

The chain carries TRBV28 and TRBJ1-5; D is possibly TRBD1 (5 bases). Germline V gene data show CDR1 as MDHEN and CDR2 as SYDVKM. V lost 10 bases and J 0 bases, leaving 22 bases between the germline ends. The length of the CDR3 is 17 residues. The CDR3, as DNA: TGTGCCATCCGCCCCGGTTTTAGGGGAAATAGCAATCAGCCCCAGCATTTT. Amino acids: CAIRPGFRGNSNQPQHF.

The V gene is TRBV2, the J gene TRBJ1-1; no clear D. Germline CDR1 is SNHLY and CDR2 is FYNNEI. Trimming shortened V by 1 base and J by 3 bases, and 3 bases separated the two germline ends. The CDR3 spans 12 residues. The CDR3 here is CASSEGYTEAFF. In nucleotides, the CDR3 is TGTGCCAGCAGTGAAGGGTACACTGAAGCTTTCTTT. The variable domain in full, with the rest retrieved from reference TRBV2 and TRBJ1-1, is EPEVTQTPSHQVTQMGQEVILRCVPISNHLYFYWYRQILGQKVEFLVSFYNNEISEKSEIFDDQFSVERPDGSNFTLKIRSTKLEDSAMYFCASSEGYTEAFFGQGTRLTVV.

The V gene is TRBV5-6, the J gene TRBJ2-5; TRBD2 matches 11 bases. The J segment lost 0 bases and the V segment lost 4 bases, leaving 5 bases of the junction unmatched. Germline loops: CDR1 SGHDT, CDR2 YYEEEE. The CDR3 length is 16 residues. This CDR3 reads CASSPGLAVNQETQYF. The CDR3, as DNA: TGTGCCAGCAGCCCGGGACTAGCGGTAAACCAAGAGACCCAGTACTTC.

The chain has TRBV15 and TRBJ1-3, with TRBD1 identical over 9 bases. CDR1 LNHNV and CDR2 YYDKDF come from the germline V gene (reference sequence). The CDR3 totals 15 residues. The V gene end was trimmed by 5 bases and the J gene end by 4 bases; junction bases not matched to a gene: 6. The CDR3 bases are TGTGCCACCAGCGCCGACAGGGGGGCAGGAAACACCATATATTTT. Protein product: CATSADRGAGNTIYF.

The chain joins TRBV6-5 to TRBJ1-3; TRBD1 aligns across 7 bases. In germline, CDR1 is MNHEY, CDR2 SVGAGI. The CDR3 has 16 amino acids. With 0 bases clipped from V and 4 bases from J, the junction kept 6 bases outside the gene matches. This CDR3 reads CASSYSTGTSGNTIYF. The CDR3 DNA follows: TGTGCCAGCAGTTACTCGACAGGGACTTCAGGAAACACCATATATTTT.

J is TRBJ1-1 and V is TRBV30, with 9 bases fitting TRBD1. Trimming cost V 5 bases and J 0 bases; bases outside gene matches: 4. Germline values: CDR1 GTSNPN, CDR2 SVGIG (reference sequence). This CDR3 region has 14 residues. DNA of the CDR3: TGTGCCTGGGAAAACAGGGGGCTGAACACTGAAGCTTTCTTT. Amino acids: CAWENRGLNTEAFF.

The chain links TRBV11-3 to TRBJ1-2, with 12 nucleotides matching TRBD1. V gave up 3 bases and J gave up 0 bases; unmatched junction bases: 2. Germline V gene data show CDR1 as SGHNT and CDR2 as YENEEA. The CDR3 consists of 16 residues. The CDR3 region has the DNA TGTGCCAGCAGCTTGGGACAGGGGGCGCCTAACTATGGCTACACCTTC. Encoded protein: CASSLGQGAPNYGYTF.

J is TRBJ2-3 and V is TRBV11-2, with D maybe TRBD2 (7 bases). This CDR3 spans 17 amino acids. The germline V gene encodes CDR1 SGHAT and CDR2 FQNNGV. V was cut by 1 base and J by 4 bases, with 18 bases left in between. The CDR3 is CASSLGGGLDYADTQYF. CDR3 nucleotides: TGTGCCAGCAGCTTAGGCGGGGGCCTCGATTACGCAGATACGCAGTATTTT.